Included here is one TCR beta chain sequence, with context. Its cognate antigen is unknown. The data stem from a study of cytomegalovirus exposure and HLA in healthy donors. This CDR3 spans 17 amino acids. Trimming at V came to 3 bases and at J to 3 bases, leaving 11 bases not matched to a gene. The V gene's germline CDR1 is KGHSH and CDR2 LQKENI. The table came from immunoSEQ multiplex PCR; TCRdb's copy has only in-frame clones and leaves some out. The sample shows about 76,000 clones, roughly 94% of them seen only once. The donors formed part of the approximately 130-subject validation cohort, distinct from the roughly 700-subject first cohort. Study conclusions and caveats: Most TCR sequences were uncommon, yet certain public TCRs appeared in many donors. It was found in a later analysis that first-cohort TCR clusters tended to co-occur in the 100 to 150 validation repertoires. Cytomegalovirus-associated status was assigned to 150 or so TCR beta chains.

The rearrangement links TRBV18 to TRBJ1-5, with 7 bases fitting TRBD1. The sample consisted of PBMCs. This TCR came from a woman aged 18-29 years in good health and CMV-seropositive. The DNA of the CDR3 is TGTGCCAGCTCACCGAACCTCGGGACAGTTCCCAATCAGCCCCAGCATTTT. The encoded protein is CASSPNLGTVPNQPQHF.